This note documents a single T cell receptor beta chain sequence. These data originate in a study of T cell repertoires in ileal Crohn's disease. Some clones are missing from TCRdb's copy, which holds only in-frame ones; the method was immunoSEQ multiplex PCR. This sample has 6,500 to 10,000 clones, with around 77% found just once. The CDR3 consists of 21 residues. Germline V gene data show CDR1 as MNHEY and CDR2 as SMNVEV (reference sequence). The V end lost 6 bases, the J end lost 6 bases, and 37 bases lay between the germline ends. The TCR sequence derives from an adult with Crohn's disease. Sequenced sample: ileal tissue. The chain recombines TRBV27 with TRBJ2-3, with a possible D match to TRBD2 (7 bases). CDR3 protein: CASSPGGGREIISSVGDTQYF. CDR3 in DNA: TGTGCCAGCAGCCCTGGGGGGGGCCGGGAAATAATATCCTCGGTGGGTGATACGCAGTATTTT.